The 8 T cell receptor beta chains listed next were all sequenced from one sample in a study of beta chain features in type 1 diabetes. The sequenced template was cDNA made from the entire isolated RNA. Sequencing was performed with immunoSEQ multiplex PCR; in TCRdb, only in-frame clones are kept and a portion is missing. The data show around 500,000 clones, about an eighth seen once. Sequencing input: naive CD4+ T cells from blood. The receptors shown here come from a woman aged 18-30 years in good health.

This rearrangement joins TRBV6-6 to TRBJ2-7, with 9 bases lining up with TRBD2. The CDR3 loop spans 15 amino acids. V lost 3 bases, J lost 4 bases, and 7 bases stayed unmatched. CDR1 and CDR2 from the germline V gene are MNHNY and SVGAGI (reference sequence). The CDR3 sequence: CASSYSVTSGYEQYF. The CDR3 nucleotides are TGTGCCAGCAGTTATAGTGTGACTAGCGGTTACGAGCAGTACTTC.

This clone was counted only a few times. One end of the junction varies from germline; a read error may be responsible. This chain uses TRBV2 with TRBJ2-5; possibly TRBD1 or TRBD2 for D (5 bases each). Germline lookup yields CDR1 SNHLY and CDR2 FYNNEI. CDR3 length: 11 amino acids. CDR3 in amino acids: CASSGLAGPHF. The CDR3, as DNA: TGTGCCAGCAGTGGGCTAGCAGGGCCCCACTTC.

This clone was seen only a few times. The V and J genes are TRBV7-2 and TRBJ2-3; D possibly corresponds to TRBD2 (5 bases). This CDR3 contains 15 residues. CDR1 SGHTA and CDR2 FQGNSA come from the germline V gene. V lost 0 bases and J 2 bases, leaving 9 bases between the germline ends. CDR3 in DNA: TGTGCCAGCAGCTTAGCGTCGAGGGTCACAGATACGCAGTATTTT. It translates to CASSLASRVTDTQYF.

The table lists this clone with many counts. The chain combines TRBV28 with TRBJ2-4, with D hard to call. Germline CDR1 and CDR2: MDHEN and SYDVKM. The CDR3 is 12 residues long. V gave up 4 bases and J gave up 7 bases, with 8 bases separating them. This CDR3 reads CASSYRLNIQYF. In nucleotides, the CDR3 is TGTGCCAGCAGTTATAGGCTGAACATTCAGTACTTC.

This clone was picked up a small number of times. The chain carries TRBV2 and TRBJ2-2; D is uncertain. Germline V gene sequence: CDR1 SNHLY, CDR2 FYNNEI. The V and J ends lost 0 bases and 0 bases respectively, with 8 bases between them. This CDR3 is built from 16 residues. CDR3 amino acids: CASSEASLANTGELFF. Here the CDR3 DNA reads TGTGCCAGCAGTGAAGCGTCGCTAGCGAACACCGGGGAGCTGTTTTTT.

A few counts support this clone. This chain joins TRBV9 and TRBJ2-7; 10 bases map to TRBD1. V shed 4 bases and J 6 bases; nucleotides not matched to a gene: 10. Germline V CDR1 and CDR2: SGDLS, YYNGEE. This CDR3 spans 15 amino acids. In nucleotides, the CDR3 is TGTGCCAGCAGCACTCGGGACAGGGGATGGGCCGAGCAGTACGTC. The encoded protein is CASSTRDRGWAEQYV.

Notes on this clone: Other DNA sequences in the same sample also yield this CDR3. The J gene is TRBJ2-3, the V gene TRBV30; D is ambiguous. V gave up 0 bases and J gave up 5 bases, with 3 bases separating them. CDR3 length equals 11 residues. Per germline, CDR1 GTSNPN and CDR2 SVGIG (reference sequence). The CDR3 spells CAWSVLDTQYF. The CDR3 nucleotides read TGTGCCTGGAGTGTTCTAGATACGCAGTATTTT.

This chain joins TRBV4-1 and TRBJ1-2; D gene ambiguous. Germline V lookup: CDR1 MGHRA, CDR2 YSYEKL. This CDR3 comprises 15 residues. V shed 0 bases and J shed 1 base, with 9 bases lying between them. The CDR3 nucleotides read TGCGCCAGCAGCCAAGATCCCGGGGATAACTATGGCTACACCTTC. It codes for CASSQDPGDNYGYTF.